This passage covers 29 T cell receptor beta chains from one sample sequenced in a study of Ad26.COV2.S vaccination and SARS-CoV-2 variants. Specified treatment: about 20 received Ad26.COV2.S at low or high dose, single or two shots; about 5 received placebo; per-sample allocation not given. Samples came from day 63 after the first vaccine or placebo injection. Sequenced by immunoSEQ multiplex PCR; TCRdb stores in-frame clones only, minus some. The data hold about 400,000 clones, with approximately 90% observed a single time. The material sequenced was peripheral blood, taken in a trial of Ad26.COV2.S vaccine versus placebo. All receptors come from a person aged 18-60 years who received the Ad26.COV2.S COVID-19 vaccine or a placebo.

This chain links TRBV21-1 with TRBJ2-5; the table's D call TRBD2 went unverified against the DNA. TRBV21-1 is flagged as a pseudogene. The CDR3 sequence is 16 residues long. This CDR3 reads CASKTRLQSDPETQYF. The CDR3 nucleotides are TGTGCCAGCAAAACTAGGCTTCAATCGGACCCAGAGACCCAGTACTTC.

The V call is TRBV7-9, the J call TRBJ2-7; TRBD2 matches 8 bases. There are 14 residues in the CDR3. Germline V gene lookup returns CDR1 SEHNR and CDR2 FQNEAQ (reference sequence). J gave up 3 bases and V 4 bases, and 5 bases lay outside the gene matches. CDR3 region: CASSSGLAGYEQYF. In nucleotides, the CDR3 is TGTGCCAGCAGCTCCGGACTAGCTGGCTACGAGCAGTACTTC.

This clone occurred a few times. V is TRBV19 and J is TRBJ1-5; D gene unclear. V lost 5 bases to trimming and J lost 0 bases, with 17 bases between them. The CDR3 is made up of 17 amino acids. The germline V gene encodes CDR1 LNHDA and CDR2 SQIVND (reference sequence). The CDR3 sequence: CASSLVGPGYSNQPQHF. The CDR3 nucleotides read TGTGCCAGTAGTCTCGTGGGCCCGGGGTATAGCAATCAGCCCCAGCATTTT.

The V and J genes are TRBV12-5 and TRBJ2-2, with no clear D. The V gene lost 9 bases and the J gene lost 0 bases, with 8 bases spanning the gap. The germline V gene has CDR1 LGHNT and CDR2 FRNRAP. The CDR3 is 13 amino acids. CDR3 in amino acids: CASRQSNTGELFF. The CDR3 DNA reads as TGTGCTAGCCGACAATCGAACACCGGGGAGCTGTTTTTT. Using reference TRBV12-5 and TRBJ2-2 for the parts outside the CDR3, the full variable domain is DARVTQTPRHKVTEMGQEVTMRCQPILGHNTVFWYRQTMMQGLELLAYFRNRAPLDDSGMPKDRFSAEMPDATLATLKIQPSEPRDSAVYFCASRQSNTGELFFGEGSRLTVL.

The chain carries TRBV5-3 and TRBJ1-5; 7 bases agree with TRBD1. TRBV5-3 is identified as an open reading frame with a role that is uncertain. V was pared by 6 bases and J by 3 bases, with 18 bases of the junction left unmatched. There are 18 residues in the CDR3. The CDR3 bases are TGTGCCAGAACCCCAAGAGGTTCCAGGACAGGCCTCAATCAGCCCCAGCATTTT. It specifies CARTPRGSRTGLNQPQHF.

This clone was found once. This sequence joins TRBV24-1 and TRBJ2-1; 9 bases match TRBD1. Germline V gene data show CDR1 as KGHDR and CDR2 as SFDVKD. The CDR3 is 17 residues long. The junction had 10 bases not matched to a gene; V was cut back by 3 bases and J by 5 bases. The CDR3 DNA reads as TGTGCCACCAGTGATGTACAATCCGGGACAGGGAACAATGAGCAGTTCTTC. It codes for CATSDVQSGTGNNEQFF.

The chain has TRBV29-1 and TRBJ1-2; perhaps TRBD1 as D (5 bases). The CDR3 runs 14 residues. Germline CDR1 and CDR2: SQVTM and ANQGSEA. Trimming pared 2 bases from V and 2 bases from J, leaving 12 bases between. The CDR3 bases are TGCAGCGTTGAATACCCAGGGAGAAACTATGGCTACACCTTC. It codes for CSVEYPGRNYGYTF. The variable domain in full, with the rest retrieved from reference TRBV29-1 and TRBJ1-2, is SAVISQKPSRDICQRGTSLTIQCQVDSQVTMMFWYRQQPGQSLTLIATANQGSEATYESGFVIDKFPISRPNLTFSTLTVSNMSPEDSSIYLCSVEYPGRNYGYTFGSGTRLTVV.

The V gene is TRBV13, the J gene TRBJ2-3, with TRBD2 matching over 8 bases. Germline values: CDR1 PRHDT, CDR2 FYEKMQ (reference sequence). The CDR3 loop spans 15 amino acids. V lost 2 bases and J lost 5; bases outside the gene matches: 6. CDR3 DNA: TGTGCCAGCAGCTTACTAAGCGGGAGTGGAGATACGCAGTATTTT. Translating gives CASSLLSGSGDTQYF.

This chain links TRBV5-1 with TRBJ2-1; the match to TRBD2 covers 12 bases. CDR1 SGHRS and CDR2 YFSETQ come from the germline V gene. CDR3 length: 16 residues. V gave up 4 bases and J gave up 6 bases; unmatched junction bases: 8. The chain's CDR3 is CASSPRLAGVRNEQFF. CDR3 DNA sequence: TGCGCCAGCAGCCCGAGACTAGCGGGAGTACGCAATGAGCAGTTCTTC.

The V and J genes are TRBV7-9 and TRBJ2-3, with 10 positions matching TRBD2. The CDR3 covers 17 residues. Germline CDR1 SEHNR, CDR2 FQNEAQ (reference sequence). J was trimmed by 6 bases and V by 0 bases; bases with no gene match: 9. The CDR3 is CASSLAMPSGSGDTQYF. The CDR3 nucleotides are TGTGCCAGCAGCTTAGCGATGCCTAGCGGGAGTGGTGATACGCAGTATTTT. The variable domain in full, with the rest retrieved from reference TRBV7-9 and TRBJ2-3, is DTGVSQNPRHKITKRGQNVTFRCDPISEHNRLYWYRQTLGQGPEFLTYFQNEAQLEKSRLLSDRFSAERPKGSFSTLEIQRTEQGDSAMYLCASSLAMPSGSGDTQYFGPGTRLTVL.

The chain combines TRBV18 with TRBJ2-7; TRBD1 agrees at 9 bases. Germline loops: CDR1 KGHSH, CDR2 LQKENI. The CDR3 sequence is 14 residues long. V gave up 3 bases and J gave up 4 bases; unmatched junction bases: 4. The CDR3 loop reads CASSPTGQGYEQYF. The CDR3 region has the DNA TGTGCCAGCTCACCTACCGGACAGGGGTACGAGCAGTACTTC.

In this sample, this clone turned up once. The chain uses TRBV12-3 or TRBV12-4 and TRBJ2-1; weak D call: TRBD1 (6 bases). The V gene lost 3 bases and the J gene lost 7 bases, with 10 bases spanning the gap. The CDR3 loop spans 13 amino acids. CDR3 nucleotides: TGTGCCAGCAGTTTTAGGGGGTCGAATGAGCAGTTCTTC. This codes for CASSFRGSNEQFF.

V is TRBV3-1 (or the pseudogene TRBV3-2) and J is TRBJ2-1; D ambiguous. The CDR3 loop spans 11 amino acids. Trimming took 4 bases from V and 7 from J, leaving 5 bases between them. The germline V gene has CDR1 LGHDT and CDR2 YNNKEL (reference sequence). CDR3 in amino acids: CASSRHNEQFF. In DNA form, the CDR3 reads TGTGCCAGCAGCCGCCATAATGAGCAGTTCTTC.

The genes are TRBV5-6 and TRBJ1-3; maybe TRBD1 (5 bases). CDR1 and CDR2 from the germline V gene are SGHDT and YYEEEE. CDR3 length equals 16 residues. Trimming removed 1 base at V and 0 bases at J, with 11 bases between. The CDR3 is CASSLLGASSGNTIYF. CDR3 sequence (DNA): TGTGCCAGCAGCTTGTTAGGGGCTAGCTCTGGAAACACCATATATTTT.

This clone was detected only once. CDR3 bases: TGTGCCAGCAGCTCGTTCCTCCCGGGACAGGGGGTGAGGGAGCAGTACTTC. This gives the protein CASSSFLPGQGVREQYF. The chain combines TRBV11-3 with TRBJ2-7; the match to TRBD1 covers 11 bases. This CDR3 is 17 amino acids long. Trimming cost V 4 bases and J 7 bases; bases outside gene matches: 15. The germline V gene has CDR1 SGHNT and CDR2 YENEEA.

This clone appeared once. The V call is TRBV28, the J call TRBJ1-4, with D unclear. The CDR3 consists of 14 residues. Germline lookup yields CDR1 MDHEN and CDR2 SYDVKM. Trimming took 3 bases from V and 8 from J, leaving 13 bases between them. In DNA, the CDR3 is TGTGCCAGCAGTTTGACCCACCGTACGGAAAAACTGTTTTTT. Its translation is CASSLTHRTEKLFF.

The V call is TRBV28, the J call TRBJ1-1, with a tentative D call TRBD1 (6 bases). The CDR3 has 12 amino acids. Trimming removed 6 bases at V and 9 bases at J, with 14 bases between. The germline CDR1 and CDR2 sequences are MDHEN and SYDVKM. CDR3 amino acids: CASSRTVPKAFF. In nucleotides, the CDR3 is TGTGCCAGCAGCAGGACAGTACCCAAAGCTTTCTTT.

With respect to this clone: This sample includes further DNA sequences coding for the same CDR3. The V gene is TRBV6-5, the J gene TRBJ1-5; D gene ambiguous. CDR1 MNHEY and CDR2 SVGAGI come from the germline V gene. The V gene lost 4 bases and the J gene lost 1 base, with 8 bases spanning the gap. This CDR3 region has 14 residues. CDR3 sequence reads: CASSSSYSNQPQHF. CDR3 coding DNA: TGTGCCAGCAGTTCAAGTTACAGCAATCAGCCCCAGCATTTT.

The chain combines TRBV28 with TRBJ2-2, with 11 bases identical to TRBD1. J lost 0 bases, V lost 8 bases, and 2 bases had no gene match. CDR1 is MDHEN, CDR2 SYDVKM, per germline. The CDR3 extends over 15 amino acids. CDR3 sequence (DNA): TGTGCCAGCGGGGGACAGGGGGCGAACACCGGGGAGCTGTTTTTT. Translation: CASGGQGANTGELFF.

This clone was counted between two and nine times. V and J are TRBV19 and TRBJ1-5; D unclear. The CDR3 covers 13 residues. Germline V gene data show CDR1 as LNHDA and CDR2 as SQIVND (reference sequence). The ends were cut back, 6 bases at V and 4 bases at J, with 10 bases in the middle. The CDR3 region has the DNA TGTGCCAGTAGCTTCGACATGAATCAGCCCCAGCATTTT. Translated: CASSFDMNQPQHF.

This clone appeared a few times. CDR3: CASSHGRWDSPLHF. The CDR3 DNA reads as TGCGCCAGCAGCCACGGACGGTGGGATTCACCCCTCCACTTT. The chain is built from TRBV4-3 and TRBJ1-6; D call uncertain. CDR3 length equals 14 residues. V lost 3 bases and J 8 bases, leaving 11 bases between the germline ends. Germline V gives CDR1 LGHNA, CDR2 YSLEER.

The rearrangement links TRBV5-1 to TRBJ2-2, with 13 bases lining up with TRBD2. Trimming cost V 1 base and J 3 bases; bases outside gene matches: 12. This CDR3 is built from 20 residues. Looked up from germline, CDR1 is SGHRS and CDR2 is YFSETQ. Here the CDR3 DNA reads TGCGCCAGCAGCTTGAGGGGGACTAGCGGGGAGGTGACACACACCGGGGAGCTGTTTTTT. Its translation is CASSLRGTSGEVTHTGELFF.

The V call is TRBV19, the J call TRBJ1-5; D gene unclear. Trimming stripped 8 bases from V and 1 base from J, with 9 bases between. Germline lookup yields CDR1 LNHDA and CDR2 SQIVND (reference sequence). CDR3 length equals 13 residues. The CDR3 spells CASATWSNQPQHF. CDR3 coding DNA: TGTGCCAGTGCGACGTGGAGCAATCAGCCCCAGCATTTT.

The chain carries TRBV9 and TRBJ2-1, with D unclear. The CDR3 has 15 amino acids. The V and J ends lost 0 bases and 7 bases respectively, with 14 bases between them. Germline loops: CDR1 SGDLS, CDR2 YYNGEE. CDR3 sequence reads: CASSVVVGLGNEQFF. CDR3 DNA: TGTGCCAGCAGCGTAGTCGTAGGGCTGGGGAATGAGCAGTTCTTC.

V usage is TRBV7-9 and J usage is TRBJ2-1; 12 nucleotides align to TRBD2. Germline V gives CDR1 SEHNR, CDR2 FQNEAQ (reference sequence). The CDR3 runs to 13 residues. V lost 5 bases, J lost 13 bases, and 6 bases stayed unmatched. In nucleotides, the CDR3 is TGTGCCAGCAGCCCCCGACTAGCGGGAGTTCAGTTCTTC. It translates to CASSPRLAGVQFF.

The chain combines TRBV2 with TRBJ2-7; D is perhaps TRBD1 (7 bases). Germline CDR1 SNHLY, CDR2 FYNNEI. The CDR3 contains 13 residues. Trimming cost V 8 bases and J 0 bases, with 11 bases left between them. CDR3 amino acids: CASAGQNSYEQYF. DNA for the CDR3: TGTGCCAGCGCGGGACAGAACTCCTACGAGCAGTACTTC.

J is TRBJ2-7 and V is TRBV2, with D perhaps TRBD2 (5 bases). The CDR3 runs to 12 residues. Per the germline V gene, CDR1 is SNHLY and CDR2 is FYNNEI. The germline V and J ends were trimmed by 6 bases and 4 bases, with 10 bases remaining between them. CDR3 protein: CASRRDGYEQYF. The CDR3 coding sequence is TGTGCCAGCAGGAGGGATGGGTACGAGCAGTACTTC. The variable domain in full, completed from reference TRBV2 and TRBJ2-7, reads EPEVTQTPSHQVTQMGQEVILRCVPISNHLYFYWYRQILGQKVEFLVSFYNNEISEKSEIFDDQFSVERPDGSNFTLKIRSTKLEDSAMYFCASRRDGYEQYFGPGTRLTVT.

The chain is built from TRBV2 and TRBJ2-1, with TRBD1 as a possible D gene (6 bases). Germline loops: CDR1 SNHLY, CDR2 FYNNEI. Trimming left V 6 bases short and J 4 bases short, with 16 bases between. This CDR3 is built from 15 residues. CDR3 nucleotides: TGTGCCAGCAGGGAGAGGGGGAGCTATTACAATGAGCAGTTCTTC. As protein: CASRERGSYYNEQFF.

V gene TRBV4-1 combines with J gene TRBJ2-5; TRBD2 aligns across 10 bases. The V and J ends lost 1 base and 10 bases, in that order; junction bases with no gene match: 12. Germline V lookup: CDR1 MGHRA, CDR2 YSYEKL. The CDR3 is made up of 16 amino acids. The CDR3 sequence is CASSQAPAGGPVGQYF. Written as DNA, the CDR3 is TGCGCCAGCAGCCAAGCACCAGCGGGAGGGCCCGTCGGCCAGTACTTC.